This T cell receptor (beta chain) was captured by sequencing in a study of cytomegalovirus exposure and HLA in healthy donors. The germline V gene encodes CDR1 LGHNA and CDR2 YNFKEQ. The CDR3 is 16 amino acids. Trimming took 0 bases from V and 3 from J; bases not matched to a gene: 5. Clones were sequenced by immunoSEQ multiplex PCR, and TCRdb holds only the in-frame ones, with some missing. The repertoire holds 130,000 to 150,000 clones, with roughly 89% as singletons. V gene TRBV4-2 combines with J gene TRBJ1-5; TRBD1 aligns across 7 bases. This sequence originates from a woman aged 18-29 years in good health and CMV-seropositive. Material for sequencing was PBMCs. The CDR3 DNA is TGTGCCAGCAGCCAAGATCCCGGGACAGTCAATCAGCCCCAGCATTTT. This sequence encodes CASSQDPGTVNQPQHF.